The following is a T cell receptor (beta chain) sequence with its context. The antigen remains undetermined. Every TCR beta cDNA library bore unique molecular identifiers. TCRdb processed the PCR reads anew with MiXCR; each CDR3 protein has one entry. The repertoire includes about 540,000 distinct CDR3 sequences, roughly 34% of them detected once, and around 6.1% sits in the top ten. Germline V gives CDR1 MNHEY, CDR2 SVGAGI. The CDR3 has 13 residues. Trimming took off 6 bases at V and 4 bases at J, with 12 bases between the two ends. The data were taken from a study of post-analysis software for immune sequencing data. Study-wide results and limits: About 5 TRBV segments occurring more often in patients than controls included TRBV5-6, TRBV5-1 and TRBV20-1.

This clonotype was obtained from a girl aged 2 to 17 with multiple sclerosis. The gene calls are TRBV6-5 and TRBJ1-2; D is undetermined. The sequenced sample was blood. This CDR3 reads CASRAQEIYGYTF. CDR3 in DNA: TGTGCCAGCAGGGCACAAGAAATCTATGGCTACACCTTC.